In its sample, the clone carrying this T cell receptor (beta chain) was seen a few times. The sample is drawn from a study of neoadjuvant anti-PD-1 for oral cavity cancer. The V end was cut by 6 bases, the J end by 2 bases, with 4 bases between. CDR1 is MGHRA, CDR2 YSYEKL, per germline. The CDR3 has 11 residues. Profiled with immunoSEQ multiplex PCR; TCRdb holds only in-frame clones, not every one. The sample has some 6,900 clones, roughly 70% seen once. This clonotype originated in a person between 35 and 79 years old with oral cavity squamous cell carcinoma. The sequences come from PBMCs, collected before nivolumab (anti-PD-1) treatment. The chain has TRBV4-1 and TRBJ1-2; D is unresolved. In nucleotides, the CDR3 is TGCGCCAGCAGTCAAAACTATGGCTACACCTTC. Translation gives CASSQNYGYTF.